A single sample gave rise to the 21 T cell receptor beta chains below, sequenced in a study of Ad26.COV2.S vaccination and SARS-CoV-2 variants. Produced via immunoSEQ multiplex PCR; TCRdb's table is partial and in-frame only. The sample has some 350,000 clones, about 88% seen once; the top ten hold roughly 3.1%. Sample treatment: roughly 18 received Ad26.COV2.S at low or high dose, single or two shots; roughly five received placebo; per-sample allocation not given. The study sampled participants on day 63 after the first vaccine or placebo injection. Sequenced here: peripheral blood, sampled in a trial of Ad26.COV2.S vaccine versus placebo. The receptors shown here come from a person between 18 and 59 years old who received the Ad26.COV2.S COVID-19 vaccine or a placebo.

The chain employs TRBV10-3 and TRBJ1-5, with 7 nucleotides matching TRBD1. This CDR3 region has 16 residues. In germline, CDR1 is ENHRY, CDR2 SYGVKD. Trimming at V came to 0 bases and at J to 5 bases, leaving 7 bases not matched to a gene. CDR3 nucleotides: TGTGCCATCAGTGAGTCTTGGGCCAGGGGGGATCAGCCCCAGCATTTT. This gives the protein CAISESWARGDQPQHF.

Here the CDR3 reads CASSIQTSGGTYEQYF. Here the CDR3 DNA reads TGTGCCAGCAGTATCCAGACTAGCGGGGGAACCTACGAGCAGTACTTC. The chain couples TRBV27 to TRBJ2-7, with 12 bases aligning to TRBD2. The CDR3 totals 16 residues. Germline V lookup: CDR1 MNHEY, CDR2 SMNVEV (reference sequence). The trim removed 5 bases at V and 2 bases at J, leaving 7 bases unmatched.

The V gene is TRBV28, the J gene TRBJ1-4; 9 bases fit TRBD1. This CDR3 is built from 14 residues. With 5 bases clipped from V and 5 bases from J, the junction kept 3 bases outside the gene matches. Germline assignment: CDR1 MDHEN and CDR2 SYDVKM. The CDR3 sequence: CASSLGQGNEKLFF. In DNA form, the CDR3 reads TGTGCCAGCAGTCTGGGACAGGGAAATGAAAAACTGTTTTTT.

Written as DNA, the CDR3 is TGTGCCAGCAGCTTGGGAAGGTTGGGGAACTATGGCTACACCTTC. Encoded protein: CASSLGRLGNYGYTF. V is TRBV5-6 and J is TRBJ1-2; D gene unclear. This CDR3 contains 15 residues. Trimming shortened V by 0 bases and J by 2 bases, and 11 bases separated the two germline ends. CDR1 is SGHDT, CDR2 YYEEEE, per germline.

J is TRBJ1-2 and V is TRBV2; perhaps TRBD1 as D (5 bases). CDR1 and CDR2 (germline): SNHLY, FYNNEI. This CDR3 has 15 residues. V was clipped by 9 bases and J by 2 bases, with 19 bases between them. CDR3 in amino acids: CAREEGGDRNYGYTF. The DNA of the CDR3 is TGTGCCAGAGAGGAAGGAGGGGACCGAAACTATGGCTACACCTTC.

This sequence joins TRBV5-1 and TRBJ2-2, with 9 bases identical to TRBD2. J gave up 2 bases and V 7 bases, and 9 bases lay outside the gene matches. Looked up from germline, CDR1 is SGHRS and CDR2 is YFSETQ. There are 16 residues in the CDR3. CDR3 in amino acids: CASGSTSGTNTGELFF. The DNA of the CDR3 is TGCGCCAGCGGATCGACTAGCGGTACCAACACCGGGGAGCTGTTTTTT.

This chain connects TRBV4-1 to TRBJ2-7; TRBD1 matches 8 bases. The junction had 4 bases not matched to a gene; V was cut back by 5 bases and J by 4 bases. This CDR3 comprises 13 residues. CDR1 MGHRA and CDR2 YSYEKL come from the germline V gene. CDR3 amino acids: CASSSGQGYEQYF. The CDR3 DNA reads as TGCGCCAGCAGCTCAGGACAGGGTTACGAGCAGTACTTC.

The rearrangement links TRBV7-2 to TRBJ2-3; a possible D gene is TRBD1 (6 bases). In germline, CDR1 is SGHTA, CDR2 FQGNSA. The ends were cut back, 5 bases at V and 4 bases at J, with 16 bases in the middle. The CDR3 consists of 15 residues. For the CDR3, the DNA is TGTGCCAGCAGCCCGAGGGGGTCTTTCCCAGATACGCAGTATTTT. It encodes CASSPRGSFPDTQYF.

V is TRBV9 and J is TRBJ2-5; D unresolved. The CDR3 is 13 residues long. The V end lost 6 bases, the J end lost 5 bases, and 14 bases lay between the germline ends. CDR1 is SGDLS, CDR2 YYNGEE, per germline. As DNA, the CDR3 is TGTGCCAGCACCCCCTCTGGTACGGAGACCCAGTACTTC. This codes for CASTPSGTETQYF.

V gene TRBV27 combines with J gene TRBJ2-1; D may be TRBD2 (5 bases). V was shortened by 2 bases and J by 10 bases, with 9 bases between the two germline ends. Germline V gives CDR1 MNHEY, CDR2 SMNVEV (reference sequence). The CDR3 covers 12 residues. CDR3 sequence reads: CASSLISGEQFF. The CDR3 DNA reads as TGTGCCAGCAGTTTAATATCGGGGGAGCAGTTCTTC.

The chain uses TRBV4-3 and TRBJ1-2; no clear D gene. V lost 0 bases to trimming and J lost 11 bases, with 13 bases between them. The germline V gene encodes CDR1 LGHNA and CDR2 YSLEER. The CDR3 totals 13 residues. The CDR3: CASSQDRRGRYTF. The CDR3 DNA reads as TGCGCCAGCAGCCAAGATCGCCGTGGGAGGTACACCTTC.

V gene TRBV7-2 combines with J gene TRBJ2-7; D gene unclear. The CDR3 consists of 19 residues. The V and J ends lost 2 bases and 0 bases respectively, with 23 bases between them. Germline V gives CDR1 SGHTA, CDR2 FQGNSA. The CDR3 bases are TGTGCCAGCAGCTTACCCCCCTTAACTTCGGGCTTCGGCTCCTACGAGCAGTACTTC. It translates to CASSLPPLTSGFGSYEQYF.

V gene TRBV24-1 combines with J gene TRBJ2-5; the D is unclear. This CDR3 is 11 amino acids long. CDR1 and CDR2 from the germline V gene are KGHDR and SFDVKD. V was cut by 4 bases and J by 5 bases, with 4 bases left in between. CDR3 nucleotide sequence: TGTGCCACCAGTGACAGGGAGACCCAGTACTTC. Amino acid sequence: CATSDRETQYF.

V and J are TRBV7-8 and TRBJ2-4; D call uncertain. Germline CDR1 SGHVS, CDR2 FQNEAQ. The CDR3 length is 15 residues. Trimming took 5 bases from V and 5 from J, leaving 16 bases between them. The CDR3 is CASSNPVPAENIQYF. Written as DNA, the CDR3 is TGTGCCAGCAGCAACCCCGTTCCGGCCGAAAACATTCAGTACTTC.

This chain links TRBV6-1 with TRBJ1-2, with D unclear. Germline V lookup: CDR1 MNHNS, CDR2 SASEGT. The germline V and J ends were trimmed by 1 base and 7 bases, with 16 bases remaining between them. The length of the CDR3 is 15 residues. In DNA, the CDR3 is TGTGCCAGCAGTGAAGTGGGAGCTCTGAGTCGTGGCTACACCTTC. Translated, it gives CASSEVGALSRGYTF.

CDR3 protein: CASSQEGRTYIWNTEAFF. Written as DNA, the CDR3 is TGCGCCAGCAGCCAAGAAGGACGTACTTACATTTGGAACACTGAAGCTTTCTTT. The J gene is TRBJ1-1, the V gene TRBV4-1, with D hard to call. CDR1 MGHRA and CDR2 YSYEKL come from the germline V gene. CDR3 length: 18 residues. Trimming removed 0 bases at V and 1 base at J, with 18 bases between.

V usage is TRBV7-2 and J usage is TRBJ2-6; D gene uncertain. Trimming removed 3 bases at V and 0 bases at J, with 12 bases between. The CDR3 is 17 residues long. In germline, CDR1 is SGHTA, CDR2 FQGNSA. CDR3 nucleotide sequence: TGTGCCAGCAGCTTCGGGCTAGGAGCCTCTGGGGCCAACGTCCTGACTTTC. Its translation is CASSFGLGASGANVLTF.

The V and J genes are TRBV6-5 and TRBJ1-6; perhaps TRBD1 as D (6 bases). V lost 10 bases and J lost 6, with 19 bases in between. Germline CDR1 and CDR2: MNHEY and SVGAGI. CDR3 length: 15 residues. The CDR3 sequence is CATRTTGSFNSPLHF. The CDR3 DNA reads as TGTGCCACAAGGACCACAGGGTCTTTTAATTCACCCCTCCACTTT.

This sequence joins TRBV4-1 and TRBJ2-7, with 9 bases aligning to TRBD2. Germline V gene sequence: CDR1 MGHRA, CDR2 YSYEKL. This CDR3 has 15 residues. V gave up 4 bases and J gave up 2 bases; unmatched junction bases: 6. The CDR3, as DNA: TGCGCCAGCAGCCGACTAGCGGAGGGGCCCTACGAGCAGTACTTC. Protein product: CASSRLAEGPYEQYF.

This clone was seen a handful of times. This sequence joins TRBV5-1 and TRBJ2-7; 7 positions agree with TRBD1. CDR3 size: 14 residues. The germline V gene encodes CDR1 SGHRS and CDR2 YFSETQ. The J segment lost 3 bases and the V segment lost 4 bases, leaving 7 bases of the junction unmatched. DNA of the CDR3: TGCGCCAGCAGCCTAATGACAGGGCGCTACGAGCAGTACTTC. It specifies CASSLMTGRYEQYF.

The genes are TRBV7-9 and TRBJ1-5; D gene uncertain. Germline V gene sequence: CDR1 SEHNR, CDR2 FQNEAQ (reference sequence). CDR3 length equals 14 residues. V dropped 3 bases and J dropped 3 bases, with 9 bases sitting between them. In DNA, the CDR3 is TGTGCCAGCAGCTTGGACGTAGCCAATCAGCCCCAGCATTTT. It specifies CASSLDVANQPQHF.